Listed below are T cell receptor beta chains from one sample, sequenced in a study of T cell changes during pregnancy in multiple sclerosis. The assay was immunoSEQ multiplex PCR, and TCRdb's table has in-frame clones only and misses some. The profile shows over 60,000 clones, 91% of them singletons. The specimen comprised peripheral blood, sampled in the third trimester of pregnancy. These receptors were taken from a female donor in good health, enrolled as a control in a pregnancy study. The CDR3 runs from the conserved cysteine through the conserved F or W. Fields, in order: J gene, D gene, clone size, V gene, CDR3 protein, CDR3 DNA. A D gene is named only where the DNA matches it firmly. Clone size is not always given. Where it is, it says once, few, many or a class for expanded clones.

j_gene: TRBJ1-2; d_gene: NA; abundance: NA; v_gene: TRBV11-2; CDR3aa: CASSRDNSIYGYTF; CDR3nt: TGTGCCAGCAGCCGGGACAACTCCATCTATGGCTACACCTTC
j_gene: TRBJ2-1; d_gene: NA; abundance: NA; v_gene: TRBV30; CDR3aa: CASAAGQSYEQFF; CDR3nt: TGTGCCTCGGCCGCCGGACAGTCTTATGAGCAGTTCTTC
j_gene: TRBJ1-5; d_gene: NA; abundance: NA; v_gene: TRBV6-5; CDR3aa: CASSRTENQPQHF; CDR3nt: TGTGCCAGCAGTCGGACAGAGAATCAGCCCCAGCATTTT
j_gene: TRBJ2-2; d_gene: NA; abundance: NA; v_gene: TRBV25-1; CDR3aa: CASSGNRDTGELFF; CDR3nt: TGTGCCAGCAGTGGTAACAGGGACACCGGGGAGCTGTTTTTT
j_gene: TRBJ2-3; d_gene: NA; abundance: NA; v_gene: TRBV27; CDR3aa: CASSLSLITDTQYF; CDR3nt: TGTGCCAGCAGTTTAAGCCTGATCACAGATACGCAGTATTTT
j_gene: TRBJ2-2; d_gene: TRBD2; abundance: NA; v_gene: TRBV2; CDR3aa: CASRTSGGINTGELFF; CDR3nt: TGTGCCAGCAGGACTAGCGGGGGCATCAACACCGGGGAGCTGTTTTTT
j_gene: TRBJ2-1; d_gene: TRBD2; abundance: NA; v_gene: TRBV5-5; CDR3aa: CASTLAGGYNEQFF; CDR3nt: TGTGCCAGCACCTTAGCGGGAGGCTACAATGAGCAGTTCTTC
j_gene: TRBJ2-7; d_gene: TRBD2; abundance: NA; v_gene: TRBV13; CDR3aa: CASRSSGRAGAYEQYF; CDR3nt: TGTGCCAGCAGATCTAGCGGGAGGGCCGGGGCCTACGAGCAGTACTTC
j_gene: TRBJ2-3; d_gene: TRBD2; abundance: NA; v_gene: TRBV9; CDR3aa: CASSVVGLSTDTQYF; CDR3nt: TGTGCCAGCAGCGTAGTGGGACTAAGCACAGATACGCAGTATTTT
j_gene: TRBJ1-1; d_gene: NA; abundance: few; v_gene: TRBV5-1; CDR3aa: CASSLGSGEAFF; CDR3nt: TGCGCCAGCAGCTTGGGGTCGGGGGAAGCTTTCTTT
j_gene: TRBJ2-5; d_gene: NA; abundance: NA; v_gene: TRBV7-9; CDR3aa: CASGGNQETQYF; CDR3nt: TGTGCCAGCGGAGGGAACCAAGAGACCCAGTACTTC
j_gene: TRBJ2-1; d_gene: NA; abundance: once; v_gene: TRBV7-6; CDR3aa: CASSLVSGFVYNEQFF; CDR3nt: TGTGCCAGCAGCTTAGTAAGCGGGTTCGTCTACAATGAGCAGTTCTTC
j_gene: TRBJ2-3; d_gene: TRBD1; abundance: NA; v_gene: TRBV30; CDR3aa: CAWSATGGSADTQYF; CDR3nt: TGTGCCTGGAGTGCCACAGGGGGCTCGGCAGATACGCAGTATTTT
j_gene: TRBJ1-2; d_gene: TRBD1; abundance: few; v_gene: TRBV9; CDR3aa: CASSSQTGNYGYTF; CDR3nt: TGTGCCAGCAGCTCCCAGACAGGGAACTATGGCTACACCTTC
j_gene: TRBJ2-7; d_gene: NA; abundance: NA; v_gene: TRBV5-1; CDR3aa: CASSLSGDEQYF; CDR3nt: TGCGCCAGCAGCCTCTCCGGGGACGAGCAGTACTTC
j_gene: TRBJ2-2; d_gene: NA; abundance: NA; v_gene: TRBV27; CDR3aa: CASSFATPDFGELFF; CDR3nt: TGTGCCAGCAGTTTTGCTACCCCAGACTTCGGGGAGCTGTTTTTT
j_gene: TRBJ1-6; d_gene: NA; abundance: NA; v_gene: TRBV6-1; CDR3aa: CASSLGEVFGSPLHF; CDR3nt: TGTGCCAGCAGCCTCGGGGAGGTTTTTGGGTCACCCCTCCACTTT
j_gene: TRBJ2-1; d_gene: TRBD2; abundance: NA; v_gene: TRBV15; CDR3aa: CATSRDWTSGGAWQFF; CDR3nt: TGTGCCACCAGCAGAGACTGGACTAGCGGGGGGGCCTGGCAGTTCTTC
j_gene: TRBJ2-1; d_gene: TRBD2; abundance: NA; v_gene: TRBV5-6; CDR3aa: CASSLRTGGSRSYNEQFF; CDR3nt: TGTGCCAGCAGCTTGCGTACGGGGGGGAGTAGGTCCTACAATGAGCAGTTCTTC
j_gene: TRBJ1-6; d_gene: NA; abundance: few; v_gene: TRBV27; CDR3aa: CASSSGDRGIYNSPLHF; CDR3nt: TGTGCCAGCAGTTCGGGGGACCGCGGCATTTATAATTCACCCCTCCACTTT
j_gene: TRBJ2-6; d_gene: TRBD1; abundance: NA; v_gene: TRBV7-2; CDR3aa: CASRRPGQGAPGANVLTF; CDR3nt: TGTGCCAGCAGACGTCCGGGACAGGGGGCGCCCGGGGCCAACGTCCTGACTTTC
j_gene: TRBJ2-1; d_gene: NA; abundance: NA; v_gene: TRBV4-3; CDR3aa: CASSWRGSYNEQFF; CDR3nt: TGCGCCAGCAGCTGGCGGGGTTCCTACAATGAGCAGTTCTTC
j_gene: TRBJ2-1; d_gene: TRBD2; abundance: NA; v_gene: TRBV9; CDR3aa: CASSVDSPSGGLHYNEQFF; CDR3nt: TGTGCCAGCAGCGTGGACTCCCCGAGCGGGGGCCTACACTACAATGAGCAGTTCTTC
j_gene: TRBJ1-4; d_gene: TRBD1; abundance: NA; v_gene: TRBV7-6; CDR3aa: CASSSQSGTGATNEKLFF; CDR3nt: TGTGCCAGCAGCTCGCAATCCGGGACAGGAGCAACTAATGAAAAACTGTTTTTT
j_gene: TRBJ2-1; d_gene: NA; abundance: NA; v_gene: TRBV6-1; CDR3aa: CASSEARGRYNEQFF; CDR3nt: TGTGCCAGCAGTGAAGCTAGGGGAAGGTACAATGAGCAGTTCTTC
j_gene: TRBJ1-1; d_gene: TRBD1; abundance: NA; v_gene: TRBV11-2; CDR3aa: CASRERQGSTEAFF; CDR3nt: TGTGCCAGCAGGGAAAGACAGGGATCCACTGAAGCTTTCTTT
j_gene: TRBJ2-1; d_gene: NA; abundance: few; v_gene: TRBV2; CDR3aa: CASSKGRAVLDNEQFF; CDR3nt: TGTGCCAGCAGTAAAGGACGTGCGGTACTAGACAATGAGCAGTTCTTC
j_gene: TRBJ1-2; d_gene: TRBD1; abundance: NA; v_gene: TRBV6-6; CDR3aa: CASSYAKDGQGDGYTF; CDR3nt: TGTGCCAGCAGTTACGCTAAGGACGGACAGGGGGATGGCTACACCTTC
j_gene: TRBJ1-1; d_gene: NA; abundance: NA; v_gene: TRBV7-6; CDR3aa: CASSLSGNTEAFF; CDR3nt: TGTGCCAGCAGCTTATCGGGGAACACTGAAGCTTTCTTT
j_gene: TRBJ1-4; d_gene: NA; abundance: NA; v_gene: TRBV5-1; CDR3aa: CASSPGFQQTNEKLFF; CDR3nt: TGCGCCAGCAGCCCGGGATTTCAGCAAACTAATGAAAAACTGTTTTTT
j_gene: TRBJ2-1; d_gene: TRBD2; abundance: NA; v_gene: TRBV27; CDR3aa: CASSPRGLADYNEQFF; CDR3nt: TGTGCCAGCAGCCCCCGGGGACTAGCGGACTACAATGAGCAGTTCTTC